The present entry profiles one TCR beta chain with its context. CDR3 length equals 12 residues. The germline gives CDR1 MDHEN, CDR2 SYDVKM. The ends were cut back, 6 bases at V and 3 bases at J, with 9 bases in the middle. Seattle researchers signed up patients amid active infection and tracked them longitudinally. This table comes from immunoSEQ multiplex PCR, and its TCRdb copy is limited to in-frame clones, with some not included. The sample lists 200,000 to 300,000 clones, around 87% occurring once. The source of the sample is a study of blood T cell repertoires in COVID-19. Study information: The samples span acute and convalescent COVID-19 from the United States, Italy and Spain.

The V gene is TRBV28, the J gene TRBJ2-7; D might be TRBD1 (5 bases). Sequencing was carried out using peripheral blood. The receptor comes from a woman aged 60-70 years with COVID-19, enrolled during active disease. DNA of the CDR3: TGTGCCAGCAGCCGTGACAGCTACGAGCAGTACTTC. Protein sequence: CASSRDSYEQYF.